One sample yielded the 24 T cell receptor beta chains listed below, sequenced in a study of T cells in women clearing cervical HPV infection. Profiled with immunoSEQ multiplex PCR; TCRdb holds only in-frame clones, not every one. This sample's table reports some 30,000 clones. Sequencing used blood buffy coat. The receptor source for this set is a woman aged 18-69 years with a cervical HPV16 infection that either progressed to CIN3+ or cleared (not recorded which).

Concerning this clone: The read is 3 residues too short to cover the CDR3 end, so that end is filled in from the germline J gene. The chain couples TRBV10-3 to TRBJ1-5; D possibly corresponds to TRBD1 (6 bases). The CDR3 sequence is 15 residues long. Trimming took 8 bases from V and 5 from J, leaving 19 bases between them. The germline gives CDR1 ENHRY, CDR2 SYGVKD. CDR3 sequence reads: CAIEAGAFHDQPQHF. CDR3 DNA, as far as it was read: TGTGCCATCGAGGCAGGGGCCTTTCATGATCAGCCC.

In the case of this clone: The read stops 3 residues short of the end of the CDR3; the missing end is completed from the germline J gene. The J gene is TRBJ2-3, the V gene TRBV2; TRBD2 matches 10 bases. This CDR3 contains 14 residues. Germline CDR1 is SNHLY and CDR2 is FYNNEI. CDR3 loop: CASSERGGNQPQYF. The covered CDR3 bases are TGTGCCAGCTCTGAGCGGGGGGGCAATCAGCCG.

Concerning this clone: With the read ending 3 residues before the CDR3 end, the germline J gene is used to fill in that end. The rearrangement links TRBV30 to TRBJ2-7, with TRBD2 matching 9 bases. This CDR3 is 14 amino acids long. Germline V gives CDR1 GTSNPN, CDR2 SVGIG (reference sequence). Unmatched junction bases numbered 5, after V lost 0 bases and J lost 5 bases. The CDR3 sequence: CAWSVDSGSHEQYF. The DNA read from the CDR3 is TGTGCCTGGAGTGTTGATAGCGGGAGCCACGAG.

A remark on this clone: The observed sequence ends 3 residues before the CDR3 terminus, with the missing tail filled in from the germline J gene. The chain combines TRBV5-1 with TRBJ2-7; D is possibly TRBD1 (5 bases). V was pared by 4 bases and J by 1 base, with 18 bases between. Germline V CDR1 and CDR2: SGHRS, YFSETQ. CDR3 length equals 16 residues. CDR3 amino acids: CASSHPRTGPSYEQYF. The CDR3 bases that were read are TGCGCCAGCAGCCATCCCAGAACAGGACCATCCTACGAG.

Note on this clone: The read ends 3 residues before the CDR3 terminus; that terminus is restored from the germline J gene. The chain joins TRBV2 to TRBJ2-2; no definite D call. The V gene's germline CDR1 is SNHLY and CDR2 FYNNEI. Trimming shortened V by 6 bases and J by 8 bases, and 13 bases separated the two germline ends. This CDR3 has 13 amino acids. CDR3 bases read: TGTGCCAGCAGCGGAACTACGAGGGGGGAG. Its translation: CASSGTTRGE. The entire CDR3 protein is CASSGTTRGELFF.

In the case of this clone: The read ends 3 residues shy of where the CDR3 ends; the end is completed using the germline J gene. V and J are TRBV5-1 and TRBJ2-2; a weak D match, TRBD1 (5 bases). The CDR3 is 14 amino acids. Between the trimmed V and J ends, which lost 4 bases and 3 bases, there was a span of 10 bases. Looked up from germline, CDR1 is SGHRS and CDR2 is YFSETQ. The CDR3 loop is CASSVQVDTGELFF. The part of the CDR3 DNA that was read is TGCGCCAGCAGCGTACAGGTGGACACCGGGGAG.

As regards this clone: The CDR3 end lies 3 residues beyond the end of the read and is filled in from the germline J gene. The rearrangement joins TRBV20-1 to TRBJ1-1; 7 nucleotides agree with TRBD1. The CDR3 has 13 residues. Germline CDR1 DFQATT, CDR2 SNEGSKA (reference sequence). Trimming cost V 2 bases and J 4 bases; bases outside gene matches: 4. The sequenced CDR3 bases are TGCAGTGCTAGAAGGGCAGGGGGCACTGAA. The encoded protein is CSARRAGGTE. The complete CDR3 sequence is CSARRAGGTEAFF.

Turning to this clone: The read gets to within 3 residues of the CDR3 end, and the germline J gene fills in the rest. The chain has TRBV19 and TRBJ1-5; D is perhaps TRBD1 (5 bases). Germline V gene sequence: CDR1 LNHDA, CDR2 SQIVND (reference sequence). Trimming removed 3 bases at V and 3 bases at J, with 15 bases between. The CDR3 covers 16 residues. Partial CDR3 DNA: TGTGCCAGTAGTATCTACCCCAGGGTCAACAATCAGCCC. Its protein is CASSIYPRVNNQP. The entire CDR3 sequence reads CASSIYPRVNNQPQHF.

Worth noting for this clone: The CDR3 end lies 3 residues beyond the end of the read and is filled in from the germline J gene. The chain combines TRBV19 with TRBJ2-1; TRBD1 might be the D (6 bases). Germline V gives CDR1 LNHDA, CDR2 SQIVND (reference sequence). V was pared by 6 bases and J by 6 bases, with 9 bases between. The CDR3 has 12 amino acids. The CDR3 DNA, read in part, is TGTGCCAGTAGCAACAGGGCCAATGAG. Translated: CASSNRANE. The entire CDR3 is CASSNRANEQFF. The full variable domain, in which reference TRBV19 and TRBJ2-1 provide the parts outside the CDR3, is DGGITQSPKYLFRKEGQNVTLSCEQNLNHDAMYWYRQDPGQGLRLIYYSQIVNDFQKGDIAEGYSVSREKKESFPLTVTSAQKNPTAFYLCASSNRANEQFFGPGTRLTVL.

On this clone: The CDR3 goes on 3 residues after the read ends, and that part is filled in from the germline J gene. The chain joins TRBV19 to TRBJ1-2, with D tentatively TRBD1 (5 bases). V was shortened by 5 bases and J by 6 bases, with 10 bases between the two germline ends. CDR1 is LNHDA and CDR2 is SQIVND in the germline V gene (reference sequence). There are 12 residues in the CDR3. The CDR3 DNA, read in part, is TGTGCCAGTAGTCCTCAGGGCGATGGC. Translated: CASSPQGDG. In full, the CDR3 is CASSPQGDGYTF.

Worth noting for this clone: The read terminates 3 residues before the CDR3 end, so the remaining end is supplied by the germline J gene. The V gene is TRBV11-2, the J gene TRBJ2-2, with 14 bases matching TRBD2. Germline V gives CDR1 SGHAT, CDR2 FQNNGV. This CDR3 comprises 14 residues. The CDR3 reads CASSRGLAGEELFF. The covered CDR3 bases are TGTGCCAGCAGTCGGGGACTAGCGGGGGAAGAG.

Of note for this clone: The read halts 3 residues ahead of the CDR3 end, with the missing end drawn from the germline J gene. The chain couples TRBV4-1 to TRBJ2-3, with 9 bases that match TRBD1. The V and J ends lost 1 base and 0 bases, in that order; junction bases with no gene match: 2. The CDR3 has 16 residues. The germline V gene encodes CDR1 MGHRA and CDR2 YSYEKL. The part of the CDR3 DNA that was read is TGCGCCAGCAGCCAAGCGACAGGGGGAAGCACAGATACG. This translates into CASSQATGGSTDT. The whole CDR3 is CASSQATGGSTDTQYF.

The CDR3 is CSASAGYGSQPQYF. CDR3 DNA, as far as it was read: TGCAGTGCTAGCGCGGGGTATGGTAGTCAGCCG. The chain links TRBV20-1 to TRBJ2-3; a weak D match, TRBD2 (6 bases). The read ends 3 residues before the CDR3 terminus; that terminus is restored from the germline J gene. Looked up from germline, CDR1 is DFQATT and CDR2 is SNEGSKA (reference sequence). The CDR3 length is 14 residues.

A remark on this clone: The observed sequence ends 3 residues before the CDR3 terminus, with the missing tail filled in from the germline J gene. V usage is TRBV2 and J usage is TRBJ1-6, with D uncertain. The CDR3 consists of 16 residues. The germline CDR1 and CDR2 sequences are SNHLY and FYNNEI. V lost 3 bases, J lost 10 bases, and 19 bases lay in between. The part of the CDR3 DNA that was read is TGTGCCAGCAGTGAGGAAGATCCAGGATACTTCTCACCC. It translates to CASSEEDPGYFSP. The whole CDR3 protein reads CASSEEDPGYFSPLHF.

As to this clone: The sequenced fragment ends 3 residues before the CDR3 boundary, so the rest is inferred from the germline J gene. The chain employs TRBV2 and TRBJ1-5, with a tentative D call TRBD1 (6 bases). Germline loops: CDR1 SNHLY, CDR2 FYNNEI. CDR3 length equals 14 residues. V was clipped by 6 bases and J by 3 bases, with 12 bases between them. The DNA read from the CDR3 is TGTGCCAGCAGACTCGACAGGTACAATCAGCCC. Protein sequence: CASRLDRYNQP. From start to end, the CDR3 is CASRLDRYNQPQHF.

With respect to this clone: Read sequence stops 3 residues before the CDR3 end, and the germline J gene provides the missing end. The V call is TRBV4-1, the J call TRBJ2-3; TRBD2 matches 16 bases. Per the germline V gene, CDR1 is MGHRA and CDR2 is YSYEKL. This CDR3 contains 17 residues. The V segment lost 1 base and the J segment 5 bases; nucleotides outside the gene matches: 3. The CDR3 bases that were read are TGCGCCAGCAGCCAAGGTGGGACTAGCGGGGGGGTAGATACG. Translating it yields CASSQGGTSGGVDT. The CDR3 in its entirety is CASSQGGTSGGVDTQYF.

To note about this clone: The read halts 3 residues ahead of the CDR3 end, with the missing end drawn from the germline J gene. The chain uses TRBV12-3 or TRBV12-4 and TRBJ2-7, with D perhaps TRBD1 (6 bases). This CDR3 region has 14 residues. Deletions cut 6 bases from V and 2 bases from J, with 14 bases between. The sequenced CDR3 bases are TGTGCCAGCAGCCCTACAGGGTCCACCTACGAG. It yields the protein CASSPTGSTYE. The full CDR3 protein is CASSPTGSTYEQYF.

On this clone itself: The DNA ends 3 residues before the CDR3 does, and the rest of the CDR3 is filled in from the germline J gene. V is TRBV28 and J is TRBJ2-2, with 15 bases matching TRBD2. The germline V gene encodes CDR1 MDHEN and CDR2 SYDVKM. The junction had 7 bases not matched to a gene; V was cut back by 1 base and J by 4 bases. CDR3 size: 19 residues. The covered CDR3 bases are TGTGCCAGCAGTTTATTGATTGGACTAGCGGGAGGGGGCACCGGGGAG. This sequence encodes CASSLLIGLAGGGTGE. The full CDR3 sequence reads CASSLLIGLAGGGTGELFF.

Regarding this clone: The read terminates 3 residues ahead of where the CDR3 ends, so the germline J gene completes it. The V gene is TRBV9, the J gene TRBJ2-1; 9 bases are a match to TRBD2. CDR1 SGDLS and CDR2 YYNGEE come from the germline V gene. The V and J ends lost 3 bases and 7 bases, in that order; junction bases with no gene match: 5. This CDR3 contains 14 residues. The sequenced CDR3 bases are TGTGCCAGCAGCGCCAGTAGCGGGGGTAATGAG. It codes for CASSASSGGNE. From start to end, the CDR3 is CASSASSGGNEQFF.

Worth noting for this clone: The read finishes 3 residues shy of the CDR3 end, and the germline J gene is used to complete it. The rearrangement links TRBV7-2 to TRBJ2-1, with D possibly TRBD2 on 6 matching bases. Germline V gene sequence: CDR1 SGHTA, CDR2 FQGNSA. Trimming shortened V by 3 bases and J by 5 bases, and 14 bases separated the two germline ends. This CDR3 has 15 amino acids. The part of the CDR3 DNA that was read is TGTGCCAGCAGCTTCCTTGGCGGGGAAGACAATGAG. It codes for CASSFLGGEDNE. The complete CDR3 protein is CASSFLGGEDNEQFF. Filled out from reference TRBV7-2 and TRBJ2-1, the complete variable domain reads GAGVSQSPSNKVTEKGKDVELRCDPISGHTALYWYRQSLGQGLEFLIYFQGNSAPDKSGLPSDRFSAERTGGSVSTLTIQRTQQEDSAVYLCASSFLGGEDNEQFFGPGTRLTVL.

A note on this clone: The DNA ends 3 residues before the CDR3 does, and the rest of the CDR3 is filled in from the germline J gene. The chain links TRBV23-1 to TRBJ1-6, with D possibly matching TRBD1 (6 bases). TRBV23-1 is identified as an open reading frame with a role that is uncertain. V was pared by 7 bases and J by 3 bases, with 16 bases between. The CDR3 is made up of 16 amino acids. CDR3 loop: CASILGGHLYNSPLHF. The sequenced part of the CDR3 DNA is TGCGCCAGCATTCTGGGGGGGCACCTCTATAATTCACCC.

Comments on this clone: The read falls 3 residues short of the CDR3 end, and the missing part is taken from the germline J gene. The V and J genes are TRBV6-8 and TRBJ2-5; 11 bases are a match to TRBD2. The V gene end was trimmed by 8 bases and the J gene end by 5 bases; junction bases not matched to a gene: 16. CDR3 length equals 17 residues. In germline, CDR1 is MNHGY, CDR2 SAAAGT. The covered CDR3 bases are TGTGCCAGCCCCTTGGGGGTAGCGGGAGGGCTGTCGGAGACC. Protein product: CASPLGVAGGLSET. The full CDR3 protein is CASPLGVAGGLSETQYF.

The CDR3 reads CSVEDSGTSGRWGGELFF. The DNA read from the CDR3 is TGCAGCGTTGAAGACTCCGGGACTAGCGGGAGATGGGGCGGGGAG. This chain uses TRBV29-1 with TRBJ2-2; 14 bases fit TRBD2. The read terminates 3 residues ahead of where the CDR3 ends, so the germline J gene completes it. J was trimmed by 7 bases and V by 0 bases; bases with no gene match: 10. The CDR3 spans 18 residues. The germline V gene encodes CDR1 SQVTM and CDR2 ANQGSEA.

CDR3 sequence: CASSPQGAGYGYTF. CDR3 DNA (partial): TGTGCCAGCAGCCCCCAGGGGGCTGGCTATGGC. The V and J genes are TRBV11-2 and TRBJ1-2; TRBD1 matches 8 bases. The CDR3 end is not reached by the read, which stops 3 residues before it; the germline J gene fills it in. V lost 5 bases and J lost 4; bases outside the gene matches: 6. This CDR3 contains 14 residues. CDR1 SGHAT and CDR2 FQNNGV come from the germline V gene.